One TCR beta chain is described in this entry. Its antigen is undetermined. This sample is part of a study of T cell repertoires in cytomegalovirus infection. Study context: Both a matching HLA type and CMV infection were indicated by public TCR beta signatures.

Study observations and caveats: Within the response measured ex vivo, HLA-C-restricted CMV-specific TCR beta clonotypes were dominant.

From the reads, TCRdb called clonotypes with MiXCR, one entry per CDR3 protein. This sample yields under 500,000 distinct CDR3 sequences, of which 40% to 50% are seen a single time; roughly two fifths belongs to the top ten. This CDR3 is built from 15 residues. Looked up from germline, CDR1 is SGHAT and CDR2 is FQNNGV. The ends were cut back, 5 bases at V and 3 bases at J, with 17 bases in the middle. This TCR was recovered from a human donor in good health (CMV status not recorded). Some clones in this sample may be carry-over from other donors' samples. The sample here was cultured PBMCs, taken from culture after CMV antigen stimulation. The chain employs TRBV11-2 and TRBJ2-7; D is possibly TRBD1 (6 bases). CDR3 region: CASSQDSGFHYEQYF. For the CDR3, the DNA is TGTGCCAGCAGCCAGGACAGCGGCTTTCACTACGAGCAGTACTTC. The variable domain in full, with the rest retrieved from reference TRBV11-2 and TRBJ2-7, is EAGVAQSPRYKIIEKRQSVAFWCNPISGHATLYWYQQILGQGPKLLIQFQNNGVVDDSQLPKDRFSAERLKGVDSTLKIQPAKLEDSAVYLCASSQDSGFHYEQYFGPGTRLTVT.